This T cell receptor beta chain was documented in a study of cytomegalovirus exposure and HLA in healthy donors. Regarding this clone: What it binds is not known.

The PCR was carried out with 60 Vbeta primers and 13 Jbeta primers. Generated by immunoSEQ multiplex PCR, the TCRdb table keeps only in-frame clones and is missing some. The sample lists around 140,000 clones, around 70% occurring once. Study-level findings and limits: Most subjects' HLA-A and HLA-B alleles were reportedly predicted from TCR beta sequences. A few CMV-associated chains were confirmed in vitro to be specific for CMV antigens. Looking again later, the authors saw that most CMV-associated TCR beta chains seemed HLA-restricted.

The germline V and J ends were trimmed by 10 bases and 0 bases, with 16 bases remaining between them. The CDR3 consists of 15 residues. Germline lookup yields CDR1 LNHDA and CDR2 SQIVND (reference sequence). Sample: PBMCs. This chain uses TRBV19 with TRBJ1-5; D is unresolved. This receptor was obtained from a male donor in good health and CMV-seronegative. CDR3 sequence reads: CATCGSVYSNQPQHF. The CDR3 DNA reads TGTGCCACCTGCGGGTCGGTATATAGCAATCAGCCCCAGCATTTT.